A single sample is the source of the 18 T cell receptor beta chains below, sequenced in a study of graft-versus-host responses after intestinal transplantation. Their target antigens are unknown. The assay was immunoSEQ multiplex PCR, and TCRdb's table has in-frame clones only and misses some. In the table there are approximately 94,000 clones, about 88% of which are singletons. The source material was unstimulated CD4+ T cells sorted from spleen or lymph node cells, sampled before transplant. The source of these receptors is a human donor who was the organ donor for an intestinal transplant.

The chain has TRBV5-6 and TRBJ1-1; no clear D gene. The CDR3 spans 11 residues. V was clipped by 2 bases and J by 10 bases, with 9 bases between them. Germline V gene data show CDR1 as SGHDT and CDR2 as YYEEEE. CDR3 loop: CASSFRDRAFF. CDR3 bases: TGTGCCAGCAGCTTTCGGGATCGAGCTTTCTTT.

In nucleotides, the CDR3 is TGTGCCAGCAGCCGTAACCCTCAGACAGGGTCGGGGGGCTACACCTTC. Translated: CASSRNPQTGSGGYTF. V usage is TRBV7-2 and J usage is TRBJ1-2, with TRBD1 matching 7 bases. The germline V gene encodes CDR1 SGHTA and CDR2 FQGNSA. The CDR3 covers 16 residues. The ends lost 5 bases at V and 8 bases at J; junction bases unmatched: 17.

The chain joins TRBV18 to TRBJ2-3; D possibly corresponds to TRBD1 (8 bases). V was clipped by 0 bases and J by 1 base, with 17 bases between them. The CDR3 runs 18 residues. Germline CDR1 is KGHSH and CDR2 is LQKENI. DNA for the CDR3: TGTGCCAGCTCACCACCAACAGGGGGGGCTCCCGGCACAGATACGCAGTATTTT. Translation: CASSPPTGGAPGTDTQYF.

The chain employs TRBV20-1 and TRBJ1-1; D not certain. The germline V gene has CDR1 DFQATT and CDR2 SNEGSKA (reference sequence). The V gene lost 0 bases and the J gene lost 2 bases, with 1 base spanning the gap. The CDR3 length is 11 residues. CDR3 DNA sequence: TGCAGTGCTAGAGACAACACTGAAGCTTTCTTT. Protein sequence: CSARDNTEAFF.

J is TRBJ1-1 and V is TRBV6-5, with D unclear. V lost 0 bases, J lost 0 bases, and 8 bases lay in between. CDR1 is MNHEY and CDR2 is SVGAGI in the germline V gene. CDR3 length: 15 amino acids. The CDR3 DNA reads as TGTGCCAGCAGTTACTCTTTGGAAATGAACACTGAAGCTTTCTTT. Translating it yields CASSYSLEMNTEAFF.

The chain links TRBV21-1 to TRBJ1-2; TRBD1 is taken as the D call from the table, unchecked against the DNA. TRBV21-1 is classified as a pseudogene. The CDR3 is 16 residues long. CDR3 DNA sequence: TGTGCCAGCAGCAAAGGCCGGACCGGGACAGCAGATGGCTACACCTTC. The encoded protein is CASSKGRTGTADGYTF.

The CDR3 here is CATGTPTFSSSYEQYF. In nucleotides, the CDR3 is TGTGCCACCGGGACACCCACCTTTTCTAGCTCCTACGAGCAGTACTTC. The chain couples TRBV2 to TRBJ2-7; TRBD1 is a possible D gene (6 bases). V lost 10 bases and J 0 bases, leaving 22 bases between the germline ends. The CDR3 sequence is 16 residues long. Germline V gene data show CDR1 as SNHLY and CDR2 as FYNNEI.

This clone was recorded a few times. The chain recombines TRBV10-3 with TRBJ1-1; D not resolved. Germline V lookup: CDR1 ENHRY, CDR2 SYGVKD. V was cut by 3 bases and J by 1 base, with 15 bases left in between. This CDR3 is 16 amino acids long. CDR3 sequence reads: CAISDSMKATNTEAFF. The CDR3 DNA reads TGTGCCATCAGTGACTCTATGAAGGCGACGAACACTGAAGCTTTCTTT.

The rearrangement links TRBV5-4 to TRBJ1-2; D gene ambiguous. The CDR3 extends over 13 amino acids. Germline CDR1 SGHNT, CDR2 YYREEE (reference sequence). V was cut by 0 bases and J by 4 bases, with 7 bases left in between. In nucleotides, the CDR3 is TGTGCCAGCAGCTTGGTGGGGTTCTATGGCTACACCTTC. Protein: CASSLVGFYGYTF.

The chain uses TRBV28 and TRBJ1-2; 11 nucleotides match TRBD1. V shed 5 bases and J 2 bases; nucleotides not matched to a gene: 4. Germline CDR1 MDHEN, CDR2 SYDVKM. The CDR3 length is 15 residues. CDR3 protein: CASSLGDRGNYGYTF. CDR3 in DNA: TGTGCCAGCAGTCTTGGGGACAGGGGGAACTATGGCTACACCTTC.

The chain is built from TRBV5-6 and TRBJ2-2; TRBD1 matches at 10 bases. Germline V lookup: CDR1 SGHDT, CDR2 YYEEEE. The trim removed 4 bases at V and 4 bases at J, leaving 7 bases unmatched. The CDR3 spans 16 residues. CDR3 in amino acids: CASSPGTGVATGELFF. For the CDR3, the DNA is TGTGCCAGCAGCCCCGGGACAGGGGTTGCCACCGGGGAGCTGTTTTTT.

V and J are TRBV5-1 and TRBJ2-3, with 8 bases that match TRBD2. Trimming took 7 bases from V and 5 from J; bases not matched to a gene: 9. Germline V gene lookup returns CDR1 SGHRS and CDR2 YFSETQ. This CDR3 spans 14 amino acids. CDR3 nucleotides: TGCGCCAGCTTCCCACCGGGGGGGCGAGATACGCAGTATTTT. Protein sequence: CASFPPGGRDTQYF.

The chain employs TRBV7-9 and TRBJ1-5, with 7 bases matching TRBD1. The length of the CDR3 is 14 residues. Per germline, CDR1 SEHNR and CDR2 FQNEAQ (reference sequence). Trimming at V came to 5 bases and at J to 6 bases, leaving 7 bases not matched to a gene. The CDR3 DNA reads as TGTGCCAGCAGCCATACAGGGGAAAGTCAGCCCCAGCATTTT. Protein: CASSHTGESQPQHF.

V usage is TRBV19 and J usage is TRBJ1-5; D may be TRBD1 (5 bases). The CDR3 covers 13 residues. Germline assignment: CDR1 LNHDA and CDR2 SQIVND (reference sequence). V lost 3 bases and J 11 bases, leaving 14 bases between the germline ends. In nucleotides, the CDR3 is TGTGCCAGTAGTATCGACAGACTTAGGGCCCAGCATTTT. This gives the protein CASSIDRLRAQHF.

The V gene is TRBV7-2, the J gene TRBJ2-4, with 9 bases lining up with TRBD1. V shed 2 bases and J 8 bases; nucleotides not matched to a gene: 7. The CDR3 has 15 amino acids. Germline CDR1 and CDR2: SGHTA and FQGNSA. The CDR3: CASSLLQGAGHIQYF. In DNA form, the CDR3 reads TGTGCCAGCAGCTTATTACAGGGGGCGGGTCACATTCAGTACTTC.

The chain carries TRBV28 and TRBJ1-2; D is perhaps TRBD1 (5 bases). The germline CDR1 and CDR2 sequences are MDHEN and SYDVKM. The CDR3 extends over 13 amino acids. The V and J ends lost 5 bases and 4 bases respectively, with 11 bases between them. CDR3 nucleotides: TGTGCCAGCAGTCAGACGACAGTCTATGGCTACACCTTC. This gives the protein CASSQTTVYGYTF.

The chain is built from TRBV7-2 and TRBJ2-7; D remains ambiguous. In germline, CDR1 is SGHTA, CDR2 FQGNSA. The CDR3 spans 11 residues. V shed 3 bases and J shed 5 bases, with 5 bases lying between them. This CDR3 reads CASSFRNEQYF. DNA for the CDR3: TGTGCCAGCAGCTTTAGGAACGAGCAGTACTTC.

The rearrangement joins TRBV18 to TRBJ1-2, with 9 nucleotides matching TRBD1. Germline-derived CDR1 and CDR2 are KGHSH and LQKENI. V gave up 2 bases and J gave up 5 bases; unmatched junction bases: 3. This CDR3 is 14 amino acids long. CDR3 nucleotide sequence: TGTGCCAGCTCACCAACGGGACAGGGTTATGGCTACACCTTC. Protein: CASSPTGQGYGYTF.